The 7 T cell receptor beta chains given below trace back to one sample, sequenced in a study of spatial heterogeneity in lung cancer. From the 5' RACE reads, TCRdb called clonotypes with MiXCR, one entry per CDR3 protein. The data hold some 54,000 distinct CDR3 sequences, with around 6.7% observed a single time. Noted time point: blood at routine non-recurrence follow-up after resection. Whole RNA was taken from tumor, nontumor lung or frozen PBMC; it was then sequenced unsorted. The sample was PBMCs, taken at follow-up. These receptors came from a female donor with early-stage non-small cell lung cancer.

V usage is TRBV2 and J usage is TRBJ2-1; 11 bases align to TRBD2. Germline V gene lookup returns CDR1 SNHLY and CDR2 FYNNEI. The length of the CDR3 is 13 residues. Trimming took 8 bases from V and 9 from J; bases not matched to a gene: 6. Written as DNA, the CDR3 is TGTGCCAGCGTTAGCGGGGGGGCCGGTGAGCAGTTCTTC. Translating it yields CASVSGGAGEQFF. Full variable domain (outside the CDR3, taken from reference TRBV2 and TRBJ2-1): EPEVTQTPSHQVTQMGQEVILRCVPISNHLYFYWYRQILGQKVEFLVSFYNNEISEKSEIFDDQFSVERPDGSNFTLKIRSTKLEDSAMYFCASVSGGAGEQFFGPGTRLTVL.

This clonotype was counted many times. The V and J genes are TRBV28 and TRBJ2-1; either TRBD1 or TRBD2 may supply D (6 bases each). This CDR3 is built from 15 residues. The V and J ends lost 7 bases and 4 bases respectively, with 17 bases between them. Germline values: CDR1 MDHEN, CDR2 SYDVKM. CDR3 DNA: TGTGCCAGCATAGGGGGAGGACAGATATACAATGAGCAGTTCTTC. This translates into CASIGGGQIYNEQFF.

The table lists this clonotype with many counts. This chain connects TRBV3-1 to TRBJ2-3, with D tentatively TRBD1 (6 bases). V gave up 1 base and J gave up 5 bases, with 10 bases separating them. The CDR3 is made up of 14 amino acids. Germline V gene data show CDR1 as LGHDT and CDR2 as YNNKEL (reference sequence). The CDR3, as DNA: TGTGCCAGCAGCCAAGCGGGACAAGAAGATACGCAGTATTTT. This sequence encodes CASSQAGQEDTQYF.

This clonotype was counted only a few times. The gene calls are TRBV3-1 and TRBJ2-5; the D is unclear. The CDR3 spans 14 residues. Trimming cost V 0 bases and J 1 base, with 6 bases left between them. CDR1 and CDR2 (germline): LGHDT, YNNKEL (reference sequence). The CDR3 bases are TGTGCCAGCAGCCAAGACGCACTCCAAGAGACCCAGTACTTC. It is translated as CASSQDALQETQYF.

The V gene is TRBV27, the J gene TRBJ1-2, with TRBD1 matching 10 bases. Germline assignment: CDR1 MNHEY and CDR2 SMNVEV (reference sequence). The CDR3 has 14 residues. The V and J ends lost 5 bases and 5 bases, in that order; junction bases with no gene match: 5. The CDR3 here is CASSPPGQGYGYTF. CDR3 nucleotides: TGTGCCAGCAGTCCCCCGGGACAGGGGTATGGCTACACCTTC.

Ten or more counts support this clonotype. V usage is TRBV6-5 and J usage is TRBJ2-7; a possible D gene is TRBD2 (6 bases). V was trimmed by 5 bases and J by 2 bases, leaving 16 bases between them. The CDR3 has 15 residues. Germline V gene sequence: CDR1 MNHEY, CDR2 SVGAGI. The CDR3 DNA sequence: TGTGCCAGCAGTGATACCGGGACTCTCCCCTACGAGCAGTACTTC. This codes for CASSDTGTLPYEQYF.

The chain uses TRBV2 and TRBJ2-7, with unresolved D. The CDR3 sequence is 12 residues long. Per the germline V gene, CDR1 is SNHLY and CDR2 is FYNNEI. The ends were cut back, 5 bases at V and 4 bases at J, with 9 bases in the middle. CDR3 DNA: TGTGCCAGCAGTTGGGGTGATTACGAGCAGTACTTC. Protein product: CASSWGDYEQYF.